These T cell receptor beta chains were read from a single sample in a study of human T cells and chemical hapten exposure. One entry per CDR3 protein, called by TCRdb with MiXCR from the RACE reads. Here the sample spans approximately 50,000 distinct CDR3 sequences, roughly 12% being singletons. Sequences were derived from whole blood, sampled in connection with sensitization to the hapten diphenylcyclopropenone (DPC). The receptors come from a woman between 40 and 50 years old with alopecia areata. Some clones in this sample may be carry-over from other donors' samples. Both conserved end residues are part of each CDR3. D genes are given only for firm matches. Not every row has a clone size; where given, it reads once, few, many or a size class.

v_call	j_call	clone_size	d_call	cdr3_aa	cdr3_nt
TRBV7-9	TRBJ2-7	-	TRBD1	CASSSGQGIDEQYF	TGTGCCAGCAGCTCAGGACAGGGTATAGACGAGCAGTACTTC
TRBV25-1	TRBJ2-7	few	TRBD2	CASSERWTSGSYEQYF	TGTGCCAGCAGTGAAAGGTGGACTAGCGGCTCCTACGAGCAGTACTTC
TRBV15	TRBJ2-7	-	TRBD2	CATSLAEEQYF	TGTGCCACCAGCCTAGCGGAGGAGCAGTACTTC
TRBV12-3/TRBV12-4	TRBJ1-3	-	-	CASSFRRGAGNTIYF	TGTGCCAGCAGTTTTCGTAGGGGAGCTGGAAACACCATATATTTT
TRBV3-1	TRBJ2-3	few	-	CASSRDDAGTDTQYF	TGTGCCAGCAGCCGGGACGATGCCGGCACAGATACGCAGTATTTT
TRBV11-2	TRBJ2-7	many	-	CASSPLTGSYEQYF	TGTGCCAGCAGCCCACTAACAGGGTCCTACGAGCAGTACTTC
TRBV5-4	TRBJ2-3	few	-	CASSLVVAGSTDTQYF	TGTGCCAGCAGCTTGGTAGTTGCGGGGAGCACAGATACGCAGTATTTT
TRBV7-2	TRBJ2-3	few	-	CASSQRDQLTDTQYF	TGTGCCAGCAGCCAAAGGGACCAACTCACAGATACGCAGTATTTT
TRBV10-3	TRBJ1-1	few	-	CAISDIRDTEAFF	TGTGCCATCAGTGATATCCGTGACACTGAAGCTTTCTTT
TRBV19	TRBJ2-5	-	-	CASSMGDGQETQYF	TGTGCCAGTAGTATGGGAGACGGGCAAGAGACCCAGTACTTC
TRBV10-3	TRBJ1-2	few	-	CAISESDRSSYGYTF	TGTGCCATCAGTGAGTCTGACAGATCCTCCTATGGCTACACCTTC
TRBV5-6	TRBJ2-7	many	TRBD2	CASSRTSGRSRPLEQYF	TGTGCCAGCAGCCGGACTAGCGGGAGGTCCCGACCTCTCGAGCAGTACTTC
TRBV30	TRBJ2-5	many	-	CAWRPLGSPGETQYF	TGTGCCTGGAGGCCCCTCGGGAGCCCGGGAGAGACCCAGTACTTC
TRBV6-5	TRBJ1-1	once	TRBD1	CASREDRGRPEAFF	TGTGCCAGCAGGGAAGACAGGGGGCGGCCTGAAGCTTTCTTT
TRBV7-9	TRBJ1-1	many	-	CASSSGEPEAFF	TGTGCCAGCAGCTCAGGGGAGCCTGAAGCTTTCTTT
TRBV28	TRBJ2-7	few	-	CASTTEFYEQYF	TGTGCCAGCACGACAGAATTCTACGAGCAGTACTTC
TRBV7-2	TRBJ2-2	-	TRBD1	CASSRDRVDTGELFF	TGTGCCAGCAGCCGGGACAGGGTTGACACCGGGGAGCTGTTTTTT
TRBV12-3/TRBV12-4	TRBJ1-4	-	-	CASSLGGGHNEKLFF	TGTGCCAGCAGTTTAGGGGGCGGGCATAATGAAAAACTGTTTTTT
TRBV5-1	TRBJ2-7	-	-	CASSLRETYEQYF	TGCGCCAGCAGCTTGCGGGAAACCTACGAGCAGTACTTC
TRBV5-8	TRBJ1-5	-	-	CASSLESQHF	TGTGCCAGCAGCTTGGAGTCCCAGCATTTT
TRBV6-5	TRBJ1-6	-	-	CASSYWNLPGPSSYNSPLHF	TGTGCCAGCAGTTACTGGAACTTGCCGGGTCCGAGCTCCTATAATTCACCCCTCCACTTT